The rows below give T cell receptor beta chains drawn from one sample of a study of blood T cells in healthy people across ages. MiXCR was run by TCRdb on the 5' RACE reads, yielding one entry per CDR3 protein. The profile shows approximately 900,000 distinct CDR3 sequences, approximately 49% of them singletons. The sample comprised blood. These receptors were collected from a man aged 25 to 45 in good health. Each CDR3 is given with its conserved first and last residue. D genes are given only for firm matches. A clone size is listed for some rows: how often the clone was seen (once, few, many), or a class if it is expanded.

>once|TRBJ2-3|TRBV5-6|TRBD1
CASSYRDRNTDTQYF
TGTGCCAGCAGCTACCGGGACAGGAACACAGATACGCAGTATTTT
>NA|TRBJ2-7|TRBV7-3|NA
CASSVIQGYEQYF
TGTGCCAGCAGCGTAATTCAGGGCTACGAGCAGTACTTC
>NA|TRBJ2-1|TRBV3-1|NA
CASSRLGALRADNEQFF
TGTGCCAGCAGCCGCCTGGGGGCCCTCCGAGCCGACAATGAGCAGTTCTTC
>NA|TRBJ2-1|TRBV6-2/TRBV6-3|NA
CASSYSAGKSSQFF
TGTGCCAGCAGTTACTCGGCAGGGAAGAGCTCGCAGTTCTTC
>once|TRBJ2-4|TRBV3-1|TRBD2
CASSQAGLAGEQYF
TGTGCCAGCAGCCAAGCTGGACTAGCGGGGGAGCAGTACTTC
>NA|TRBJ1-1|TRBV29-1|NA
CSVEASNTEAFF
TGCAGCGTTGAAGCGTCGAACACTGAAGCTTTCTTT
>few|TRBJ2-1|TRBV12-3/TRBV12-4|NA
CASSDYEQFF
TGTGCCAGCAGTGATTATGAGCAGTTCTTC
>many|TRBJ2-3|TRBV15|NA
CATSRDSQGFTDTQYF
TGTGCCACCAGCAGAGATTCACAGGGTTTTACAGATACGCAGTATTTT
>NA|TRBJ2-1|TRBV7-9|NA
CASTPQGSEQFF
TGTGCCAGCACCCCACAGGGAAGTGAGCAGTTCTTC
>once|TRBJ2-1|TRBV5-5|TRBD2
CASSSIRLAVYNEQFF
TGTGCCAGCAGCTCAATCCGGCTAGCGGTTTACAATGAGCAGTTCTTC
>NA|TRBJ1-1|TRBV20-1|NA
CSARDLRTRNTEAFF
TGCAGTGCTAGAGATTTACGGACAAGGAACACTGAAGCTTTCTTT
>NA|TRBJ2-1|TRBV30|TRBD2
CAWSTGTSGGSDEQFF
TGTGCCTGGAGTACTGGGACTAGCGGGGGTTCGGATGAGCAGTTCTTC
>NA|TRBJ2-7|TRBV5-1|NA
CASSWERVNEQYF
TGCGCCAGCAGCTGGGAACGGGTGAATGAGCAGTACTTC
>few|TRBJ1-6|TRBV7-2|NA
CASSWGDYNSPLHF
TGTGCCAGCAGCTGGGGGGATTATAATTCACCCCTCCACTTT
>NA|TRBJ2-5|TRBV20-1|TRBD2
CSAVAGGEETQYF
TGCAGTGCCGTAGCGGGGGGTGAAGAGACCCAGTACTTC
>NA|TRBJ2-1|TRBV11-1|NA
CASSLVGGALPRNEQFF
TGTGCCAGCAGCTTAGTGGGCGGGGCCCTCCCTCGGAATGAGCAGTTCTTC
>NA|TRBJ1-4|TRBV7-2|NA
CASRLGEGKLFF
TGTGCCAGCAGACTGGGGGAGGGGAAACTGTTTTTT
>NA|TRBJ1-2|TRBV6-1|NA
CASSQPPGQLVYGHTF
TGTGCCAGCAGTCAGCCTCCGGGACAACTTGTCTATGGCCACACCTTC
>NA|TRBJ2-1|TRBV9|NA
CASSVGETLTYNEQFF
TGTGCCAGCAGCGTAGGGGAGACACTTACCTACAATGAGCAGTTCTTC
>NA|TRBJ1-1|TRBV20-1|TRBD1
CSARGTAENTEAFF
TGCAGTGCTAGGGGGACAGCTGAGAACACTGAAGCTTTCTTT
>few|TRBJ2-7|TRBV20-1|TRBD1
CSARALDRVYEQYF
TGCAGTGCTAGAGCCCTGGACAGGGTTTACGAGCAGTACTTC
>once|TRBJ1-5|TRBV28|NA
CASSLFGTDSNQPQHF
TGTGCCAGCAGTTTATTTGGAACAGATAGCAATCAGCCCCAGCATTTT
>NA|TRBJ1-6|TRBV4-1|NA
CASSQEGSPLHF
TGCGCCAGCAGCCAAGAGGGATCACCCCTCCACTTT
>NA|TRBJ2-7|TRBV5-1|NA
CASSFRSDSYEQYF
TGCGCCAGCAGCTTCAGGTCGGATTCCTACGAGCAGTACTTC
>NA|TRBJ1-1|TRBV4-1|TRBD1
CASSPSDRAEAFF
TGCGCCAGCAGCCCCTCGGACAGGGCTGAAGCTTTCTTT
>many|TRBJ2-7|TRBV4-3|NA
CASSQGLSRTAYEQYF
TGCGCCAGCAGCCAAGGGTTATCGCGGACAGCCTACGAGCAGTACTTC
>NA|TRBJ2-7|TRBV27|NA
CASTPTQTLSYEQYF
TGTGCCAGCACCCCCACCCAGACCCTCTCCTACGAGCAGTACTTC
>NA|TRBJ1-4|TRBV7-9|NA
CASSSGRGPSNEKLFF
TGTGCCAGCAGCTCAGGCCGGGGACCGAGCAATGAAAAACTGTTTTTT
>NA|TRBJ1-2|TRBV6-2/TRBV6-3|TRBD1
CASSYPTGTGISYGYTF
TGTGCCAGCAGTTACCCTACCGGGACAGGGATCTCCTATGGCTACACCTTC
>NA|TRBJ1-2|TRBV6-2/TRBV6-3|NA
CASSYEHYDYTF
TGTGCCAGCAGTTACGAACACTATGACTACACCTTC
>NA|TRBJ2-1|TRBV20-1|TRBD2
CSAWGGTSNNEQFF
TGCAGTGCTTGGGGGGGGACTTCTAACAATGAGCAGTTCTTC
>few|TRBJ2-4|TRBV10-3|NA
CAISEDTNIQYF
TGTGCCATCAGTGAGGACACGAACATTCAGTACTTC
>NA|TRBJ2-2|TRBV6-5|NA
CASSYSLSPGPFTGELFF
TGTGCCAGCAGTTACTCGCTTTCCCCGGGGCCTTTCACCGGGGAGCTGTTTTTT
>NA|TRBJ2-5|TRBV20-1|NA
CSANTGRAPQETQYF
TGCAGTGCTAACACCGGGCGGGCGCCCCAAGAGACCCAGTACTTC